This TCR beta chain was identified in a study of CD8 T cells in ankylosing spondylitis. This clonotype was found many times. Its specificity is not known. Study-level points and caveats: Disease-associated clones were CD8+ and fairly uncommon in peripheral blood.

5'-RACE, quantitative and with molecular barcodes, yielded the TCR beta libraries. TCRdb redid the calling of the 5' RACE reads with MiXCR, one entry per CDR3 protein. There are approximately 200,000 distinct CDR3 sequences in the sample; around 13% occur only once, and around 10% lies in the top ten. This CDR3 is 17 amino acids long. Germline V CDR1 and CDR2: SGHRS, YFSETQ. Trimming shortened V by 7 bases and J by 3 bases, and 23 bases separated the two germline ends. Sequenced: blood, either unsorted or a sorted T cell fraction (not recorded which). The sequence came from a female donor with ankylosing spondylitis or in good health (not recorded which). The gene calls are TRBV5-1 and TRBJ2-1; D might be TRBD2 (5 bases). CDR3 sequence reads: CASLPGLAAIDYNEQFF. DNA for the CDR3: TGCGCCAGCCTCCCCGGACTTGCGGCGATTGACTACAATGAGCAGTTCTTC.